The entry that follows covers one TCR beta chain sequence. The target antigen is unknown. The sample originates from a study of shared clonotypes between healthy human individuals. General study points: Non-shared clonotypes showed lower generation probabilities than clonotypes common to all four donors.

Method: immunoSEQ multiplex PCR; TCRdb's copy keeps in-frame clones and lacks some. The profile shows around 990,000 clones, approximately 80% of them singletons. The sequence was obtained from a man between 18 and 35 years old in good health. Some clones in this sample may be carry-over from other donors' samples. What was sequenced was memory CD4+ T cells from PBMCs. As for subset: CD45RA-negative fraction.

The CDR3 sequence is CASSQGTSGSVYTGELFF. CDR3 nucleotide sequence: TGTGCCAGCAGCCAAGGGACTAGCGGGAGTGTATATACCGGGGAGCTGTTTTTT. The chain links TRBV7-3 to TRBJ2-2; 14 bases match TRBD2. CDR1 and CDR2 (germline): SGHTA, FQGTGA. The CDR3 runs to 18 residues. V gave up 5 bases and J gave up 5 bases; unmatched junction bases: 10. Variable domain in full (rest from reference TRBV7-3 and TRBJ2-2): GAGVSQTPSNKVTEKGKYVELRCDPISGHTALYWYRQSLGQGPEFLIYFQGTGAADDSGLPNDRFFAVRPEGSVSTLKIQRTERGDSAVYLCASSQGTSGSVYTGELFFGEGSRLTVL.